Described below is a single T cell receptor (beta chain) sequence and its context. V lost 2 bases, J lost 5 bases, and 15 bases lay in between. The CDR3 totals 15 residues. Germline loops: CDR1 MNHEY, CDR2 SVGAGI. The data originate from a study of OX40 agonist ivuxolimab in advanced cancers. Study overall: Ivuxolimab, an agonistic anti-OX40 (CD134) antibody, was given to patients. Dose-escalation patients suffered from hepatocellular carcinoma, melanoma, renal cell or head and neck cancer.

Repertoires were generated with immunoSEQ multiplex PCR, while TCRdb's copy carries only in-frame clones and drops some. Of more than 80,000 clones listed, about 91% were seen once; the top ten hold 0.25% to 0.35%. The rearrangement links TRBV6-5 to TRBJ1-2, with D perhaps TRBD1 (5 bases). The receptor was derived from an adult with an advanced solid tumor such as melanoma, head and neck, liver or kidney cancer. The sample in question was CD4+ or CD8+ T cells sorted from blood, obtained in a trial of the OX40 agonist ivuxolimab. The CDR3 here is CASSYGDPRAYGYTF. CDR3 DNA sequence: TGTGCCAGCAGTTACGGGGACCCACGAGCATATGGCTACACCTTC.